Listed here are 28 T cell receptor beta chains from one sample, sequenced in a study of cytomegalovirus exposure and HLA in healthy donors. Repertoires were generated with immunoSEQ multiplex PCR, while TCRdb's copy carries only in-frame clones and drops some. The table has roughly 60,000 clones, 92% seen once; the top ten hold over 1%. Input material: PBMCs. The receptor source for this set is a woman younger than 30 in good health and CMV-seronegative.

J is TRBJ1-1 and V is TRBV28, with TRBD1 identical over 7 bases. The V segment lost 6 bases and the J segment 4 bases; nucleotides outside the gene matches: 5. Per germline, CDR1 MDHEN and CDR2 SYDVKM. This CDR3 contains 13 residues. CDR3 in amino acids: CASRQQGTTEAFF. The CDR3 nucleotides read TGTGCCAGCAGGCAACAGGGGACCACTGAAGCTTTCTTT.

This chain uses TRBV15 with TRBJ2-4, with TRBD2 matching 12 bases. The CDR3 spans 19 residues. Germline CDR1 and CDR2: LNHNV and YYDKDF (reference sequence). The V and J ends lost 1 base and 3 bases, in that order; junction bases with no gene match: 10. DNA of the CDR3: TGTGCCACCAGCAGAGGTCCTAGCGGGAGGGCCCTCGGCAAAAACATTCAGTACTTC. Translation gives CATSRGPSGRALGKNIQYF.

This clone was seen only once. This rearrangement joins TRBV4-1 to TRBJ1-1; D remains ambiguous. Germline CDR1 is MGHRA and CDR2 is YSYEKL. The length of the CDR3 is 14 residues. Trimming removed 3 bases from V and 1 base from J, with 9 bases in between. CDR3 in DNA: TGCGCCAGCAGCCATCAGATTGGGAACACTGAAGCTTTCTTT. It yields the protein CASSHQIGNTEAFF.

The DNA of the CDR3 is TGTGCCAGCAGCTTGAGGGAGGGACGCAATGAGCAGTTCTTC. Its translation: CASSLREGRNEQFF. The chain is built from TRBV5-7 and TRBJ2-1, with 7 positions matching TRBD2. TRBV5-7 is filed as an ORF, its function uncertain. CDR3 length: 14 residues. V gave up 1 base and J gave up 6 bases; unmatched junction bases: 4.

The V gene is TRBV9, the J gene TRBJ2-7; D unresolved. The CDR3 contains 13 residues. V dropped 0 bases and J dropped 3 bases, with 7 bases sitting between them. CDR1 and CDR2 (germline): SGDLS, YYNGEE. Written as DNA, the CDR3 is TGTGCCAGCAGCGTAGATCACAGCTACGAGCAGTACTTC. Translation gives CASSVDHSYEQYF. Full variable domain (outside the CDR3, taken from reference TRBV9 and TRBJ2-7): DSGVTQTPKHLITATGQRVTLRCSPRSGDLSVYWYQQSLDQGLQFLIQYYNGEERAKGNILERFSAQQFPDLHSELNLSSLELGDSALYFCASSVDHSYEQYFGPGTRLTVT.

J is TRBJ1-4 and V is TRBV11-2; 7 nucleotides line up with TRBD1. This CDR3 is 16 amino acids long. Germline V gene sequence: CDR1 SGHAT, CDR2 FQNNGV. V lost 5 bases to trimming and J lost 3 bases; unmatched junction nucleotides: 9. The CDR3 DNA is TGTGCCAGCAGCCAAAAAACCGGGACAGCTAATGAAAAACTGTTTTTT. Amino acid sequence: CASSQKTGTANEKLFF.

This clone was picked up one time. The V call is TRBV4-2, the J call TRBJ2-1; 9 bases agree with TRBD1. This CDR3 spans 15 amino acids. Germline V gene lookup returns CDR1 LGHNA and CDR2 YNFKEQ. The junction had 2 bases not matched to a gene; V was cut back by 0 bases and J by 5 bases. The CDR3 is CASSQETGGNNEQFF. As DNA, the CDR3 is TGTGCCAGCAGCCAAGAGACAGGGGGAAACAATGAGCAGTTCTTC.

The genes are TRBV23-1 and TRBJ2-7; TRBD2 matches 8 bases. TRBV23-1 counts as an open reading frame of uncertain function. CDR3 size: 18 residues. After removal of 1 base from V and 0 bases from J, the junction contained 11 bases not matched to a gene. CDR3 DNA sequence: TGCGCCAGCAGTCAATTCTCCCGGGGGGGAGGGCTCTCCTACGAGCAGTACTTC. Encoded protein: CASSQFSRGGGLSYEQYF.

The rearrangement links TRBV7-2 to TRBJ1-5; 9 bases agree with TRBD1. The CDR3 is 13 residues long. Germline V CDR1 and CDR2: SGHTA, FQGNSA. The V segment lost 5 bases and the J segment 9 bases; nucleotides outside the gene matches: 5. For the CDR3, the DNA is TGTGCCAGCAGCCCAGAGACAGGGGGGCCCCAGCATTTT. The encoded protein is CASSPETGGPQHF.

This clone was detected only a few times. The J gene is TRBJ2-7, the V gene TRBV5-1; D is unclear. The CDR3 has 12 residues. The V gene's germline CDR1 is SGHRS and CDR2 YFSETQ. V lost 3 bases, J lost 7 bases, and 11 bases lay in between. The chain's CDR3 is CASSWREGEQYF. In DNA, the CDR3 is TGCGCCAGCAGCTGGAGAGAAGGAGAGCAGTACTTC. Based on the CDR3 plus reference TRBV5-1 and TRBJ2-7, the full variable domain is KAGVTQTPRYLIKTRGQQVTLSCSPISGHRSVSWYQQTPGQGLQFLFEYFSETQRNKGNFPGRFSGRQFSNSRSEMNVSTLELGDSALYLCASSWREGEQYFGPGTRLTVT.

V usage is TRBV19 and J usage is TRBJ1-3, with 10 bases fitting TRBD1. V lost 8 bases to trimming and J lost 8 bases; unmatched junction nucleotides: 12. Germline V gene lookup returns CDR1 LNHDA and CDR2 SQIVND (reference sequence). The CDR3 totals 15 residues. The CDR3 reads CASGNSGTGAYTIYF. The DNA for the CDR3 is TGTGCCAGTGGAAACTCCGGGACAGGGGCATACACCATATATTTT. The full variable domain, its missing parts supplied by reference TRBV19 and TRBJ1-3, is DGGITQSPKYLFRKEGQNVTLSCEQNLNHDAMYWYRQDPGQGLRLIYYSQIVNDFQKGDIAEGYSVSREKKESFPLTVTSAQKNPTAFYLCASGNSGTGAYTIYFGEGSWLTVV.

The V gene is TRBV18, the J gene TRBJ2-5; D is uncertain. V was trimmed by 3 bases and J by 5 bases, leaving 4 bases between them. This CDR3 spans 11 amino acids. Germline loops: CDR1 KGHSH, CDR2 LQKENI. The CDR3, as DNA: TGTGCCAGCTCACCCTCGGAGACCCAGTACTTC. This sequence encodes CASSPSETQYF.

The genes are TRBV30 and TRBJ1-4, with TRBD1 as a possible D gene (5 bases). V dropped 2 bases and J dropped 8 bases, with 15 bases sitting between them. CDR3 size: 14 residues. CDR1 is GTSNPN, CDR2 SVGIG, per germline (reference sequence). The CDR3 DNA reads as TGTGCCTGGAGTCGCGGCAGGGTTGACGAAAAACTGTTTTTT. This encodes CAWSRGRVDEKLFF.

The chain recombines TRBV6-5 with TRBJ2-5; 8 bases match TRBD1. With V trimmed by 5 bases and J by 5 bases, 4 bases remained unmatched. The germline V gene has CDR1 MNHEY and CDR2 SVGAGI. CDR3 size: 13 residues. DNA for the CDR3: TGTGCCAGCAGTCGAACAGGGGGGGAGACCCAGTACTTC. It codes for CASSRTGGETQYF.

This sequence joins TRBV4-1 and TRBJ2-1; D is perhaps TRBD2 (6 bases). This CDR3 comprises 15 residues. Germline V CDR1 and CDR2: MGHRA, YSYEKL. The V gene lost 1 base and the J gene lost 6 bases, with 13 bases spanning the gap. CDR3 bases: TGCGCCAGCAGCCAAGTTAAGGGACTCATCAATGAGCAGTTCTTC. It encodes CASSQVKGLINEQFF.

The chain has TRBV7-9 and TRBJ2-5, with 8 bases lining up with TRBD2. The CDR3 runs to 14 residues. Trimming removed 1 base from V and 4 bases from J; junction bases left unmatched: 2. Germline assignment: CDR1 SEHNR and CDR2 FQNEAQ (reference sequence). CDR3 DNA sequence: TGTGCCAGCAGCTTAGGCGGGAGGAGAGAGACCCAGTACTTC. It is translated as CASSLGGRRETQYF.

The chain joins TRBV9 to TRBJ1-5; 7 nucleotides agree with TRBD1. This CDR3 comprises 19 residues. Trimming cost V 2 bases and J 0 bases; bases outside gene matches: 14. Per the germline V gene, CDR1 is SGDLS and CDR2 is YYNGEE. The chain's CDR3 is CASSVCGDRTTNSNQPQHF. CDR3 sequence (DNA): TGTGCCAGCAGCGTCTGTGGGGACAGAACGACTAATAGCAATCAGCCCCAGCATTTT. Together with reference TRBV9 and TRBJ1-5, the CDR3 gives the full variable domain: DSGVTQTPKHLITATGQRVTLRCSPRSGDLSVYWYQQSLDQGLQFLIQYYNGEERAKGNILERFSAQQFPDLHSELNLSSLELGDSALYFCASSVCGDRTTNSNQPQHFGDGTRLSIL.

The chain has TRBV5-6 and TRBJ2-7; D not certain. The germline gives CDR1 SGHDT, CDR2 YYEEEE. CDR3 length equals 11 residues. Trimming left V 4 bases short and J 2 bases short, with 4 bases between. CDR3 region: CASSTAYEQYF. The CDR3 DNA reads TGTGCCAGCAGCACAGCCTACGAGCAGTACTTC. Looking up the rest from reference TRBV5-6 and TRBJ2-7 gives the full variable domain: DAGVTQSPTHLIKTRGQQVTLRCSPKSGHDTVSWYQQALGQGPQFIFQYYEEEERQRGNFPDRFSGHQFPNYSSELNVNALLLGDSALYLCASSTAYEQYFGPGTRLTVT.

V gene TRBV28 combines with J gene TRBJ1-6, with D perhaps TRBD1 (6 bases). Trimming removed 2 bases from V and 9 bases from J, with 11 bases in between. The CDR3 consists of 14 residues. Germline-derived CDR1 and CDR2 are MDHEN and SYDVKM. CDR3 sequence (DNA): TGTGCCAGCAGTTTAACAGGGTGGGCTTCACCCCTCCACTTT. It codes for CASSLTGWASPLHF. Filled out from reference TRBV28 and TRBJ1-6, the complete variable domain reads DVKVTQSSRYLVKRTGEKVFLECVQDMDHENMFWYRQDPGLGLRLIYFSYDVKMKEKGDIPEGYSVSREKKERFSLILESASTNQTSMYLCASSLTGWASPLHFGNGTRLTVT.

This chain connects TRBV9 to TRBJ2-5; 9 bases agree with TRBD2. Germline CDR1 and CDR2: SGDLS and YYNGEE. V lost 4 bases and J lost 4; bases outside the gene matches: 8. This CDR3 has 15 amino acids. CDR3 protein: CASSPRGSGGETQYF. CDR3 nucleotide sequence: TGTGCCAGCAGCCCCCGGGGTAGCGGGGGAGAGACCCAGTACTTC.

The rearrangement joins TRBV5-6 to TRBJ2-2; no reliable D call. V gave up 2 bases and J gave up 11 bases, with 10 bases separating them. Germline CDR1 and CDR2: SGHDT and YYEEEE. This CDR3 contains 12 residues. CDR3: CASSLRLRELFF. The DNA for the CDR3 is TGTGCCAGCAGCTTACGACTCCGAGAGCTGTTTTTT. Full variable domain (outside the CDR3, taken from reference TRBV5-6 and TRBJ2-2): DAGVTQSPTHLIKTRGQQVTLRCSPKSGHDTVSWYQQALGQGPQFIFQYYEEEERQRGNFPDRFSGHQFPNYSSELNVNALLLGDSALYLCASSLRLRELFFGEGSRLTVL.

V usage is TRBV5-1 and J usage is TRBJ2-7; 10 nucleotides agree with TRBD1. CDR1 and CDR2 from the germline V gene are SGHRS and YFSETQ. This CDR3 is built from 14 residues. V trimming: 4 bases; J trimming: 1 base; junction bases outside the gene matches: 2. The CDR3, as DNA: TGCGCCAGCAGCCCGGGACAGGGGTCCTACGAGCAGTACTTC. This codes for CASSPGQGSYEQYF.

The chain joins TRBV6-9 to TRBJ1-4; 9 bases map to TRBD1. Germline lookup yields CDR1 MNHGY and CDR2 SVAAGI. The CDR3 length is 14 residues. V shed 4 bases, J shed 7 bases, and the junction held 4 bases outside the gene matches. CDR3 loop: CASSSGTGFEKLFF. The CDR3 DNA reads TGTGCCAGCAGTTCCGGGACAGGGTTTGAAAAACTGTTTTTT.

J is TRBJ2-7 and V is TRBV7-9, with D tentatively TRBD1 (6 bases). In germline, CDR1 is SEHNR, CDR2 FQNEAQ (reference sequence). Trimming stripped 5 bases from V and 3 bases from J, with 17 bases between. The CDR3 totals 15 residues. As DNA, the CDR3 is TGTGCCAGCAGCCCCTGGAGTGGGGGCGGCTACGAGCAGTACTTC. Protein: CASSPWSGGGYEQYF.

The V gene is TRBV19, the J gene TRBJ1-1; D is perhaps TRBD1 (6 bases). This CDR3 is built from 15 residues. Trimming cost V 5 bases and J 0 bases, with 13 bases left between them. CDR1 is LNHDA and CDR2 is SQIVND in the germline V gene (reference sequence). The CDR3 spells CASSAGQLLNTEAFF. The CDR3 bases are TGTGCCAGTAGTGCTGGACAGCTCCTGAACACTGAAGCTTTCTTT.

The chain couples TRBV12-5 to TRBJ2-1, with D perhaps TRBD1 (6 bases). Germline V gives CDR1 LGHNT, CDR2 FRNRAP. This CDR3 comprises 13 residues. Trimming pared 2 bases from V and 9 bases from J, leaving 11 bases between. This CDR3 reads CASGLTGLIEQFF. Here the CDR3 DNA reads TGTGCTAGTGGTTTGACAGGGTTGATTGAGCAGTTCTTC.

The CDR3: CATSSQLAGGYNEQFF. The CDR3 DNA reads TGTGCCACCAGCAGCCAACTAGCGGGGGGCTACAATGAGCAGTTCTTC. This chain joins TRBV15 and TRBJ2-1; 12 bases are a match to TRBD2. After removal of 3 bases from V and 3 bases from J, the junction contained 3 bases not matched to a gene. CDR1 is LNHNV and CDR2 is YYDKDF in the germline V gene (reference sequence). The CDR3 has 16 amino acids.

CDR3 sequence reads: CASSFLMQGVIAKNIQYF. CDR3 nucleotide sequence: TGTGCCAGCAGTTTCTTGATGCAGGGGGTTATCGCCAAAAACATTCAGTACTTC. The V gene is TRBV28, the J gene TRBJ2-4, with 7 bases matching TRBD1. This CDR3 has 18 residues. V was clipped by 3 bases and J by 1 base; unmatched bases: 12. Per germline, CDR1 MDHEN and CDR2 SYDVKM. The full variable domain, in which reference TRBV28 and TRBJ2-4 provide the parts outside the CDR3, is DVKVTQSSRYLVKRTGEKVFLECVQDMDHENMFWYRQDPGLGLRLIYFSYDVKMKEKGDIPEGYSVSREKKERFSLILESASTNQTSMYLCASSFLMQGVIAKNIQYFGAGTRLSVL.